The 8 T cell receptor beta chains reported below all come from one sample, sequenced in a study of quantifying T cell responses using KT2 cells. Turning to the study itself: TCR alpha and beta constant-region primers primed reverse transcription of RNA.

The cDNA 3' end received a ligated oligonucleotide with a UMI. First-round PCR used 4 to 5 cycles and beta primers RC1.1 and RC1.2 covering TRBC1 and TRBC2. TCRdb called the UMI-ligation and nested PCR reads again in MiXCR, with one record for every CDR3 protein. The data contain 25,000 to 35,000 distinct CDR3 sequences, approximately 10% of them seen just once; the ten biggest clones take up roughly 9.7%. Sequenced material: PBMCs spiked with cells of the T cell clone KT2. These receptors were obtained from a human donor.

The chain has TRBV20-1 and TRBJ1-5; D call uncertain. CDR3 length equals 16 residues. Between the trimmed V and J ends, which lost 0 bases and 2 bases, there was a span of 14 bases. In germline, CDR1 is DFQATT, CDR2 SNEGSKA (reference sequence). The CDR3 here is CSARDGPRLGNQPQHF. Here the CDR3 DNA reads TGCAGTGCTAGAGATGGCCCACGCTTGGGCAATCAGCCCCAGCATTTT.

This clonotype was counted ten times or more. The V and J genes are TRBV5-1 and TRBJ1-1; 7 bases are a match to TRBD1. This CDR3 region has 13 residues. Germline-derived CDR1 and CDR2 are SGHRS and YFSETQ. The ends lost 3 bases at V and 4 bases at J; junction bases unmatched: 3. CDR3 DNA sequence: TGCGCCAGCAGCTCCGGACAGGTCACTGAAGCTTTCTTT. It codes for CASSSGQVTEAFF.

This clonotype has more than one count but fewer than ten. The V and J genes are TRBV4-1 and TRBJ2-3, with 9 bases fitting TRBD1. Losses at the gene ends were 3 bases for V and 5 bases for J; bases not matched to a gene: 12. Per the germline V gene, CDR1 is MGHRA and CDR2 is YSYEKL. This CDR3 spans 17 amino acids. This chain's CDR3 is CASSQSPGQGILDTQYF. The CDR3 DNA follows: TGCGCCAGCAGCCAGTCGCCGGGACAGGGTATATTAGATACGCAGTATTTT.

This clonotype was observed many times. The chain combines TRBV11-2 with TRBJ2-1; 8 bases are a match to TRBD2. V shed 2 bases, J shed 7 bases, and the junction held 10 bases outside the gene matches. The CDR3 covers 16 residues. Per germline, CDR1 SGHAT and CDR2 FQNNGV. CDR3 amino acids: CASSLSYGGATNEQFF. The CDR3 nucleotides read TGTGCCAGCAGCTTATCATACGGGGGGGCTACGAATGAGCAGTTCTTC. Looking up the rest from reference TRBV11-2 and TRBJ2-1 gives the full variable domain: EAGVAQSPRYKIIEKRQSVAFWCNPISGHATLYWYQQILGQGPKLLIQFQNNGVVDDSQLPKDRFSAERLKGVDSTLKIQPAKLEDSAVYLCASSLSYGGATNEQFFGPGTRLTVL.

DNA of the CDR3: TGTGCCAGCAGCCGGACAGGGGAAAATCAGCCCCAGCATTTT. Residues: CASSRTGENQPQHF. The V gene is TRBV14, the J gene TRBJ1-5; 9 bases agree with TRBD1. CDR1 and CDR2 (germline): SGHDN, FVKESK. The CDR3 consists of 14 residues. Trimming removed 4 bases from V and 4 bases from J; junction bases left unmatched: 2.

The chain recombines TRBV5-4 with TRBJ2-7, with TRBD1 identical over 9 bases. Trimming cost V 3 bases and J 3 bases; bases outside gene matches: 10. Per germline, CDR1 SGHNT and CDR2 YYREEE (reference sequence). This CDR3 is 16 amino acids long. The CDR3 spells CASSWLTGTGNYEQYF. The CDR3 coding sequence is TGTGCCAGCAGCTGGCTAACCGGGACAGGGAACTACGAGCAGTACTTC.

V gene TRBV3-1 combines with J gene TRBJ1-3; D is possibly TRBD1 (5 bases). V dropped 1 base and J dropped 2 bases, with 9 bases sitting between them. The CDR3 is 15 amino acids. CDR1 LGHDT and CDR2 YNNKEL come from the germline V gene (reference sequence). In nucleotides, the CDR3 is TGTGCCAGCAGCCAAGGACCAGGGCCTGGAAACACCATATATTTT. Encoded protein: CASSQGPGPGNTIYF.

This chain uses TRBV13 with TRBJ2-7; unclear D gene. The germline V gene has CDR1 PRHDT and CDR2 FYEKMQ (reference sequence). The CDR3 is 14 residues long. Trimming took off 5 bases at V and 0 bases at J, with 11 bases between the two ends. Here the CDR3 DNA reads TGTGCCAGCAGCCCCGTGGGTGACTCCTACGAGCAGTACTTC. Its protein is CASSPVGDSYEQYF.